The source of this T cell receptor (beta chain) is a study of CD8+ T cells in alopecia areata. Overall study context: Severity scores in treated patients reflected the percentage of scalp affected.

TCR sequencing used cDNA made by reverse transcription of extracted RNA. Using immunoSEQ multiplex PCR, the repertoire was profiled, and TCRdb retains in-frame clones only, with some absent. The sample carries under 350,000 clones, about three fifths recorded once. About this clone itself: Its antigen is undetermined.

This sample's treatment: oral pan-JAK inhibitor, 5-10 mg twice daily. The study's findings and limits: With tofacitinib ongoing, many expanded lesional clones persisted in both scalp and blood. TCR sharing across patients was less clear than in mice, possibly HLA-related. Normal skin's resident alphabeta T cells are also sequenced in scalp samples.

The receptor comes from a human donor with alopecia areata. The source material was CD4+ T cells sorted from blood, sampled at week 24, from a patient treated with tofacitinib.

CDR3 loop: CASSPLRDTEAFF. The CDR3 bases are TGTGCCAGCAGCCCTCTGAGAGACACTGAAGCTTTCTTT. V and J are TRBV7-2 and TRBJ1-1; D ambiguous. CDR1 is SGHTA and CDR2 is FQGNSA in the germline V gene. V dropped 5 bases and J dropped 3 bases, with 10 bases sitting between them. This CDR3 has 13 residues.